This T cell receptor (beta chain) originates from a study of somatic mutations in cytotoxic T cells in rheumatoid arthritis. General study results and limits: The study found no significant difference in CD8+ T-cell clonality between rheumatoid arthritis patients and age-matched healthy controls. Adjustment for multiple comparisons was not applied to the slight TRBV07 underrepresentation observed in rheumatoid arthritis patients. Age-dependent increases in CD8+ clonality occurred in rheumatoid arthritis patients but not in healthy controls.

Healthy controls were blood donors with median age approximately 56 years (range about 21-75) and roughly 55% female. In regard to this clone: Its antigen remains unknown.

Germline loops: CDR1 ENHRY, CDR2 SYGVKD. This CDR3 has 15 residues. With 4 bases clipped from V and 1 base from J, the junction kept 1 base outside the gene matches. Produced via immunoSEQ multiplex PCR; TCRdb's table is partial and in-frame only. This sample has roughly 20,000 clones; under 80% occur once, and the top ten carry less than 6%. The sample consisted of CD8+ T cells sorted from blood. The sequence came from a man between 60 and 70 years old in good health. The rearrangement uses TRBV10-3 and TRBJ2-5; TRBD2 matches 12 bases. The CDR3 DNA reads TGTGCCATCAGTGGACTAGCGGGAGCCCAAGAGACCCAGTACTTC. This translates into CAISGLAGAQETQYF.